The sequence of this TCR beta chain was determined in a study of T cell responses to AZD1222 COVID-19 vaccine. Notes on the study in general: Nearly half of spike-specific TCRs reportedly go after variant regions that carry no mutations.

Concerning this clone itself: The target antigen is unknown.

Method: immunoSEQ multiplex PCR; TCRdb's copy keeps in-frame clones and lacks some. Seen here are about 150,000 clones, approximately 90% observed once, and the top ten hold about 4.7%. The starting material was peripheral blood, obtained on day 0 of AZD1222 vaccination. This TCR came from an adult in good health.

The CDR3 DNA sequence: TGCGCCAGCAGCCCCACGTCGGGGAACACTGAAGCTTTCTTT. This translates into CASSPTSGNTEAFF. The chain combines TRBV4-3 with TRBJ1-1; D is unresolved. The CDR3 has 14 residues. CDR1 LGHNA and CDR2 YSLEER come from the germline V gene. The ends were cut back, 4 bases at V and 1 base at J, with 10 bases in the middle.